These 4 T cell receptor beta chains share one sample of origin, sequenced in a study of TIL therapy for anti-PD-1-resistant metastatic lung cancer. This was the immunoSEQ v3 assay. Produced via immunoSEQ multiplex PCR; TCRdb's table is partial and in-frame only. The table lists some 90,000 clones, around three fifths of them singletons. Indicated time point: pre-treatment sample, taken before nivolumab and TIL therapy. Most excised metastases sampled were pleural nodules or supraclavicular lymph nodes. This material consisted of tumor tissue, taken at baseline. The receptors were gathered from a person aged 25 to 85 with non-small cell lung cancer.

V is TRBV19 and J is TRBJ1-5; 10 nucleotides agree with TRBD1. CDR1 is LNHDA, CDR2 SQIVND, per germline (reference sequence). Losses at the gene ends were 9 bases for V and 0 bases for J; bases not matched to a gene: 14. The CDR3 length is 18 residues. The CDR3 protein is CASDHSGQGFYSNQPQHF. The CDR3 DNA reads TGTGCCAGCGATCACTCGGGACAGGGGTTCTATAGCAATCAGCCCCAGCATTTT.

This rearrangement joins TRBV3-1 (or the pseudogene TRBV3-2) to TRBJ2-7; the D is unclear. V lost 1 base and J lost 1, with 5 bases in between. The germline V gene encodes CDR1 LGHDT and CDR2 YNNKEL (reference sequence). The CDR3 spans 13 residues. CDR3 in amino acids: CASSQVQSYEQYF. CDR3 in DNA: TGTGCCAGCAGCCAAGTACAGTCCTACGAGCAGTACTTC.

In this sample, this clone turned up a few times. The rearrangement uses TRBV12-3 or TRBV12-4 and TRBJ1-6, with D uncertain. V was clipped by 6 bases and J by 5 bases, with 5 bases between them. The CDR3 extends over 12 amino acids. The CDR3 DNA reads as TGTGCCAGCAGCCTAAATAATTCACCCCTCCACTTT. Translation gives CASSLNNSPLHF.

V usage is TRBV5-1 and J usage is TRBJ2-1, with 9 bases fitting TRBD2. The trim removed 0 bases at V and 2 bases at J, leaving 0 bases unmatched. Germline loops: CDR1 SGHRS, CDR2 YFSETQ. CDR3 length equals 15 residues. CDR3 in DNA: TGCGCCAGCAGCTTGGAGCGGGAGGCCTACAATGAGCAGTTCTTC. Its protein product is CASSLEREAYNEQFF.